This passage covers 9 T cell receptor beta chains from one sample sequenced in a study of T cell responses to AZD1222 COVID-19 vaccine. Only in-frame clones appear in the TCRdb table, and some are missing; sequencing was by immunoSEQ multiplex PCR. The table shows fewer than 200,000 clones, with about 86% occurring only once. Sequences were derived from peripheral blood, sampled 28 days after the second AZD1222 dose. Receptors were obtained from an adult who received the AZD1222 COVID-19 vaccine.

The rearrangement uses TRBV9 and TRBJ1-4; tentative D call: TRBD1 (6 bases). Per germline, CDR1 SGDLS and CDR2 YYNGEE. This CDR3 has 15 amino acids. Trimming pared 0 bases from V and 5 bases from J, leaving 11 bases between. CDR3 protein: CASSVAQGRNEKLFF. The DNA for the CDR3 is TGTGCCAGCAGCGTAGCTCAGGGGCGCAATGAAAAACTGTTTTTT. The whole variable domain, filled in from reference TRBV9 and TRBJ1-4, reads DSGVTQTPKHLITATGQRVTLRCSPRSGDLSVYWYQQSLDQGLQFLIQYYNGEERAKGNILERFSAQQFPDLHSELNLSSLELGDSALYFCASSVAQGRNEKLFFGSGTQLSVL.

The chain employs TRBV28 and TRBJ1-5; D is uncertain. The CDR3 covers 12 residues. Germline V CDR1 and CDR2: MDHEN, SYDVKM. The ends were cut back, 7 bases at V and 12 bases at J, with 16 bases in the middle. The CDR3 coding sequence is TGTGCCAGCACAGAGTCGGGGTCGGTCCAGCATTTT. Translated, it gives CASTESGSVQHF.

This clone was detected a few times. The chain carries TRBV11-3 and TRBJ2-3; 14 bases are a match to TRBD2. Losses at the gene ends were 5 bases for V and 1 base for J; bases not matched to a gene: 2. Germline V lookup: CDR1 SGHNT, CDR2 YENEEA. CDR3 length: 16 residues. The CDR3 nucleotides read TGTGCCAGCAGCCCGGGACTAGCGGGGGGCACAGATACGCAGTATTTT. Its translation is CASSPGLAGGTDTQYF.

The V call is TRBV19, the J call TRBJ1-2; D is perhaps TRBD1 (6 bases). The germline V gene has CDR1 LNHDA and CDR2 SQIVND (reference sequence). The V and J ends lost 3 bases and 4 bases respectively, with 24 bases between them. This CDR3 contains 18 residues. CDR3 DNA sequence: TGTGCCAGTAGTATTTCCCTAGGGGGGCTAACAGAGCTCTATGGCTACACCTTC. As protein: CASSISLGGLTELYGYTF.

The rearrangement joins TRBV25-1 to TRBJ1-2; D call uncertain. Germline V CDR1 and CDR2: MGHDK, SYGVNS. Trimming removed 8 bases at V and 8 bases at J, with 12 bases between. This CDR3 is built from 11 residues. CDR3 in amino acids: CASGPTGGYTF. In nucleotides, the CDR3 is TGTGCCAGCGGACCCACGGGGGGCTACACCTTC.

The chain uses TRBV7-9 and TRBJ2-1; perhaps TRBD2 as D (6 bases). This CDR3 contains 14 residues. Germline loops: CDR1 SEHNR, CDR2 FQNEAQ (reference sequence). Trimming shortened V by 5 bases and J by 5 bases, and 13 bases separated the two germline ends. In DNA, the CDR3 is TGTGCCAGCAGCCGGGGGTTATTAGACAATGAGCAGTTCTTC. Its protein product is CASSRGLLDNEQFF.

This sequence joins TRBV28 and TRBJ1-1; D gene uncertain. V lost 6 bases and J lost 8, with 13 bases in between. The CDR3 extends over 12 amino acids. Germline V gene data show CDR1 as MDHEN and CDR2 as SYDVKM. The CDR3 is CASSQTKTEAFF. The CDR3 DNA reads as TGTGCCAGCAGCCAAACCAAGACCGAAGCTTTCTTT.

The rearrangement joins TRBV7-2 to TRBJ2-5; D unclear. The CDR3 is 11 amino acids. The germline V gene has CDR1 SGHTA and CDR2 FQGNSA. V shed 4 bases and J shed 5 bases, with 5 bases lying between them. The CDR3 loop is CASSSAETQYF. The CDR3 bases are TGTGCCAGCAGCTCCGCGGAGACCCAGTACTTC.

The rearrangement uses TRBV5-1 and TRBJ2-5; D assignment may be TRBD1 or TRBD2 (5 bases each). The V gene's germline CDR1 is SGHRS and CDR2 YFSETQ. The CDR3 has 13 amino acids. The V gene lost 4 bases and the J gene lost 4 bases, with 11 bases spanning the gap. CDR3 bases: TGCGCCAGCAGCCTCCTTGGGGGAGAGACCCAGTACTTC. Encoded protein: CASSLLGGETQYF.